This T cell receptor beta chain was found in a study of blood T cells in healthy people across ages. Next came a second PCR, run for about 6 to 11 cycles, which used a sample-barcoded 5' primer along with a J-beta primer mix. TCRdb called the 5' RACE reads again in MiXCR, with one record for every CDR3 protein. The sample includes roughly 800,000 distinct CDR3 sequences, nearly 60% of them seen just once. V lost 1 base and J 5 bases, leaving 12 bases between the germline ends. The CDR3 covers 15 residues. In germline, CDR1 is SGHTA, CDR2 FQGNSA. This clonotype was obtained from a young man in good health. Source material: blood. This chain joins TRBV7-2 and TRBJ1-5; tentative D call: TRBD1 (5 bases). The CDR3: CASSLDSGGYQPQHF. CDR3 DNA: TGTGCCAGCAGCTTAGATAGTGGGGGGTATCAGCCCCAGCATTTT.